This T cell receptor (beta chain) stems from a study of shared clonotypes between healthy human individuals. Germline CDR1 reads KGHSH; CDR2 reads LQKENI. This CDR3 region has 13 residues. The V end was cut by 6 bases, the J end by 4 bases, with 13 bases between. TCRdb's copy holds only in-frame clones and misses some; the assay was immunoSEQ multiplex PCR. The table shows around 2.3 million clones, with roughly 95% occurring only once. The sequence was obtained from a man aged 18 to 30 in good health. The sequencing input was naive CD4+ T cells sorted from blood. Indicated subset: CD45RA+ positively selected. This chain joins TRBV18 and TRBJ2-7, with D possibly matching TRBD1 (6 bases). In DNA form, the CDR3 reads TGTGCCAGCTCCCCCCTGGGGACATACGAGCAGTACTTC. It yields the protein CASSPLGTYEQYF.